The sequence of this TCR beta chain was determined in a study of CD8+CD57+ T cells in acquired aplastic anemia. Whole-study context: Sorted CD4+ and CD8+ cells yielded DNA averaging roughly 3.3 ug.

Before being chosen for sequencing, patients had shown CD8+CD57+ cell expansion by flow cytometry. Patient blood was sampled before any therapy had been received. TCR beta VDJ and CDR3 profiles were obtained from a genomic DNA template. Each CDR3 protein gets one entry after TCRdb re-called the reads with MiXCR. Of about 270,000 distinct CDR3 sequences listed, approximately 79% are singletons. The study's findings and limits: About 30 CD8+ CDR3 sequences occurred in both the patients and the controls.

With regard to this clonotype: Antigen unknown.

This CDR3 is 15 amino acids long. Germline lookup yields CDR1 SGHVS and CDR2 FQNEAQ. V lost 5 bases, J lost 11 bases, and 15 bases stayed unmatched. Sequencing used sorted CD4+, CD8+, or CD8+CD57+ T cells (not recorded which) from PBMCs. The rearrangement links TRBV7-8 to TRBJ2-3; 8 positions agree with TRBD1. The source of this sequence is a human donor with aplastic anemia. The DNA for the CDR3 is TGTGCCAGCAGCGCCGGGACAGGTCCCGATACGCAGCAGTATTTT. As protein: CASSAGTGPDTQQYF.